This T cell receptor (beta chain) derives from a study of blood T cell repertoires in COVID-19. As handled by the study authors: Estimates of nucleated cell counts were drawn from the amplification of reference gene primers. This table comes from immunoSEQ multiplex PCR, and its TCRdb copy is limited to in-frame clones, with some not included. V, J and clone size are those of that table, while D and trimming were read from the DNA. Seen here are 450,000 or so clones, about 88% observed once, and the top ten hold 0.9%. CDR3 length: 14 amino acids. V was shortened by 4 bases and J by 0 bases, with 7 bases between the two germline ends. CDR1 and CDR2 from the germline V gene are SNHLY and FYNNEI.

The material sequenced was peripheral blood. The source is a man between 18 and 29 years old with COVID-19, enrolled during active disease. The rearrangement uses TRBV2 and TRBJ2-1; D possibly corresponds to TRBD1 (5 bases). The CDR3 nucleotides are TGTGCCAGCAGTGTGGACAACTCCTACAATGAGCAGTTCTTC. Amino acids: CASSVDNSYNEQFF.